This TCR beta chain was sequenced for a study of T cells in Graves' hyperthyroidism and ophthalmopathy (dated by TCRdb to between 2018 and 2020). About the investigation overall: Peripheral blood samples were taken at initial diagnosis, before any treatment was given. To identify distinguishing TCR V-J signatures, a discovery cohort of 90 to 100 patients was used, comprising 40 to 45 with Graves' ophthalmopathy and around 57 with stable Graves' hyperthyroidism. Prospective prediction of ophthalmopathy was tested in an independent validation cohort of 18 to 20 hyperthyroidism patients and around 16 patients who later progressed to ophthalmopathy. The 80 to 100 discovery patients were randomly divided into training and test sets at a 7:3 ratio. In addition, the study compared T-cell repertoires in thyroid tissue and in blood from over 5 Graves' hyperthyroidism patients. Once sampling was done, hyperthyroidism patients were given methimazole at a starting dose of 30 mg daily, whereas ophthalmopathy patients were given high-dose intravenous methylprednisolone. The paper reports TCR Vbeta CDR3 sequencing of approximately 140 peripheral blood samples: 40 or so ophthalmopathy, over 70 hyperthyroidism and approximately 17 progressor patients. Beyond this particular receptor, the publication reports: A model built on a 13 V-J signature distinguished ophthalmopathy from stable hyperthyroidism, reaching 85% to 90% sensitivity and around 82% specificity in cross-validation and 80%/75% in testing. In validation, progression to ophthalmopathy was predicted by the model with around 70% sensitivity and 72% to 80% specificity, a median of approximately 6.5 months before onset. Most expanded thyroid clonotypes (frequency above 0.001) were also found in blood, which suggests that blood repertoires may mirror thyroid immune responses. No statistical method was used to fix the sample size in advance, and group allocation was not hidden from the investigators.

This clonotype was counted many times. There is no known antigen for this receptor. One base away there is no much larger clone; base qualities are not given. Stable Graves' hyperthyroidism was defined as the absence of progression to ophthalmopathy over 18 months of follow-up. Hyperthyroidism patients were aged 18 to 65 years and newly diagnosed, with disease duration of less than 2 months. Any patient with an uncontrolled infection, another autoimmune disease, pregnancy or lactation was excluded. Diagnoses were based on clinical symptoms, serum thyroxine and TRAb, thyroid ultrasound and orbital computed tomography. PBMCs were separated from 10 ml of fresh peripheral blood using Ficoll-Paque density gradient centrifugation. Trizol reagent was used to extract total RNA, and RNA quality was then checked on an Agilent 2100 Bioanalyzer. CDR1 and CDR2 are drawn from the germline V gene: MNHNS, SASEGT. The cysteine opens and the phenylalanine closes a CDR3 of 14 amino acids. Of the read, only the CDR3 DNA is kept; its 42 bases are in frame from base 1. V is trimmed back by 7 bases and J by 10 bases, and the junction contains 10 bases that no gene match accounts for.

The TCR beta CDR3 regions were amplified from the RNA transcripts. A first-round RT-PCR of the TCR CDR3 used the HTBI primer set with the Qiagen OneStep RT-PCR kit. Libraries were constructed in a second round of multiplex PCR, after which size selection and purification were performed. Paired-end sequencing of the libraries was performed with 100 bp reads on an Illumina HiSeq2000. The study's own analysis went as follows. SOAPnuke was used to process the raw data, throwing out any read that contained adapters or uncalled bases, had a mean Phred below 15, or lacked an exact constant-primer or identifier match. COPE v1.2.5 was used to merge the high-quality paired reads, and each unique nucleotide sequence was defined as a clonotype. MiTCR v1.1 was used to align the clonotypes against IMGT TRBV, TRBD and TRBJ reference segments. Only V-J combinations with frequency above 0.0001, covering 99% to 99.2% of repertoires, were analysed. The TCS score was defined as F50 (clonal expansion) divided by E x V (chaos), with BLOSUM62-based TCRdist calculated between CDR3 peptides within each V-J. Welch's t-statistics and random forest reduced roughly 540 V-J features to 10 to 15, which were used in a naive Bayes classifier (R e1071). The public reads were quality trimmed at Q25 with fastp and then assembled into clones with MiXCR by TCRdb, keeping productive beta chains. Under each unique CDR3 protein, matching rows form one entry showing the most common genes and DNA. For this entry, the V and J calls and clone size follow TCRdb and not the study's own pipeline. The sample contains more than 350,000 distinct CDR3 sequences, under 15% of them found a single time. Of the sample, less than 35% falls within the top ten clones.

The clonotype comes from a woman in her thirties with Graves' hyperthyroidism. Source material: blood. The V gene is TRBV6-1 and the J gene is TRBJ2-1; the central 10 bases match TRBD2. In nucleotide form, the sequence is TGTGCCAGCACCGGGACTAGCGCTCCCGGGGAGCAGTTCTTC. This yields the protein CASTGTSAPGEQFF.